The rows below give T cell receptor beta chains drawn from one sample of a study of blood T cell repertoires in COVID-19. Sequenced by immunoSEQ multiplex PCR; TCRdb stores in-frame clones only, minus some. This sample has 200,000 to 250,000 clones, with 75% to 85% found just once. The specimen sequenced was peripheral blood. The receptors come from an older woman with COVID-19, enrolled during active disease. Each CDR3 is given with its conserved first and last residue. Fields, in order: J gene, D gene, V gene, clone size, CDR3 DNA, CDR3 protein. D genes are given only for firm matches. Clone size is shown for a subset of rows, as once, few, many or a class of expanded clone.

J gene: TRBJ2-7
D gene: TRBD2
V gene: TRBV3-1/TRBV3-2
clone size: -
CDR3 DNA: TGTGCCAGCAGCCAAAGGAAGCGGGGGCCTTCCTACGAGCAGTACTTC
CDR3 protein: CASSQRKRGPSYEQYF

J gene: TRBJ1-3
D gene: -
V gene: TRBV7-2
clone size: -
CDR3 DNA: TGTGCCAGCAGCTTAGAGGCGGGCTCTGGAAACACCATATATTTT
CDR3 protein: CASSLEAGSGNTIYF

J gene: TRBJ1-5
D gene: -
V gene: TRBV6-5
clone size: -
CDR3 DNA: TGTGCCAGCAGTTACGCGGCTCAGCCCCAGCATTTT
CDR3 protein: CASSYAAQPQHF

J gene: TRBJ1-1
D gene: -
V gene: TRBV27
clone size: -
CDR3 DNA: TGTGCCAGCAGTTTATCTCCAACAGGGAACACTGAAGCTTTCTTT
CDR3 protein: CASSLSPTGNTEAFF

J gene: TRBJ1-2
D gene: -
V gene: TRBV5-4
clone size: -
CDR3 DNA: TGTGCCAGCAGCTTGGAGGAGGAGGGCTACACCTTC
CDR3 protein: CASSLEEEGYTF

J gene: TRBJ1-2
D gene: -
V gene: TRBV5-6
clone size: -
CDR3 DNA: TGTGCCAGCAGCTTGGTGCAGGGTGGATACGATGGCTACACCTTC
CDR3 protein: CASSLVQGGYDGYTF

J gene: TRBJ1-5
D gene: TRBD1
V gene: TRBV2
clone size: -
CDR3 DNA: TGTGCCAGCAGTTACAGATCCTTCCGGGACAGTTTTAGGCCCCAGCATTTT
CDR3 protein: CASSYRSFRDSFRPQHF

J gene: TRBJ1-6
D gene: -
V gene: TRBV2
clone size: -
CDR3 DNA: TGTGCCAGCAGTGAGACAGTCACAAACTCACCCCTCCACTTT
CDR3 protein: CASSETVTNSPLHF

J gene: TRBJ2-7
D gene: -
V gene: TRBV21-1
clone size: -
CDR3 DNA: TGTGCCAGCATCGTTTCCCGGGACAGGGGAGTCGAGCAGTACTTC
CDR3 protein: CASIVSRDRGVEQYF

J gene: TRBJ2-2
D gene: TRBD1
V gene: TRBV30
clone size: -
CDR3 DNA: TGTGCCTGGATTAGACAGGGCCATTTGAACACCGGGGAGCTGTTTTTT
CDR3 protein: CAWIRQGHLNTGELFF

J gene: TRBJ1-1
D gene: TRBD1
V gene: TRBV19
clone size: -
CDR3 DNA: TGTGCCAGCGTACCCCGCGACAGGGGAGCCACTGAAGCTTTCTTT
CDR3 protein: CASVPRDRGATEAFF

J gene: TRBJ2-7
D gene: -
V gene: TRBV11-3
clone size: once
CDR3 DNA: TGTGCCAGCAGCGTACGGGGTCCCTCCTACGAGCAGTACTTC
CDR3 protein: CASSVRGPSYEQYF

J gene: TRBJ2-4
D gene: TRBD2
V gene: TRBV19
clone size: -
CDR3 DNA: TGTGCCAGTAGTATAGTTACAGGCGGGGGCAAAAACATTCAGTACTTC
CDR3 protein: CASSIVTGGGKNIQYF

J gene: TRBJ2-7
D gene: -
V gene: TRBV6-5
clone size: -
CDR3 DNA: TGTGCCAGCCGTTCGACAGTGGGTATTGAGTGGTACGAGCAGTACTTC
CDR3 protein: CASRSTVGIEWYEQYF

J gene: TRBJ1-6
D gene: TRBD1
V gene: TRBV6-1
clone size: -
CDR3 DNA: TGTGCCAGCAGTGAACGGGGACAGGAACGGTCACCCCTCCACTTT
CDR3 protein: CASSERGQERSPLHF

J gene: TRBJ2-2
D gene: TRBD2
V gene: TRBV5-1
clone size: -
CDR3 DNA: TGCGCCAGCAGCGTAGAAATTACGACTAGCGGGGGGAACACCGGGGAGCTGTTTTTT
CDR3 protein: CASSVEITTSGGNTGELFF

J gene: TRBJ2-1
D gene: -
V gene: TRBV7-9
clone size: few
CDR3 DNA: TGTGCCAGCAGCTTATTCCCTAATGAGCAGTTCTTC
CDR3 protein: CASSLFPNEQFF

J gene: TRBJ2-3
D gene: -
V gene: TRBV6-2/TRBV6-3
clone size: -
CDR3 DNA: TGTGCCAGCAGTCCGGGGGGCCAACGCACAGATACGCAGTATTTT
CDR3 protein: CASSPGGQRTDTQYF

J gene: TRBJ2-7
D gene: TRBD1
V gene: TRBV7-9
clone size: few
CDR3 DNA: TGTGCCAGCAGCGCGGGACAGGGGAATATGTACGAGCAGTACTTC
CDR3 protein: CASSAGQGNMYEQYF

J gene: TRBJ2-7
D gene: -
V gene: TRBV23-1
clone size: -
CDR3 DNA: TGCGCCAGCAGTCATGTGACAGCGCGATACGAGCAGTACTTC
CDR3 protein: CASSHVTARYEQYF

J gene: TRBJ1-1
D gene: TRBD1
V gene: TRBV7-2
clone size: -
CDR3 DNA: TGTGCCAGCAGCCAACTAGGACAGGGCGCTGAAGCTTTCTTT
CDR3 protein: CASSQLGQGAEAFF

J gene: TRBJ1-4
D gene: -
V gene: TRBV3-1/TRBV3-2
clone size: few
CDR3 DNA: TGTGCCAGCAGCCAGACAGTCCCTAATGAAAAACTGTTTTTT
CDR3 protein: CASSQTVPNEKLFF

J gene: TRBJ1-5
D gene: -
V gene: TRBV23-1
clone size: -
CDR3 DNA: TGCGCCCGGAGGGGGGAGGGCCATCAGCCCCAGCATTTT
CDR3 protein: CARRGEGHQPQHF

J gene: TRBJ1-1
D gene: -
V gene: TRBV5-1
clone size: -
CDR3 DNA: TGCGCCAGCAGCTCCGTCACATCGAACACTGAAGCTTTCTTT
CDR3 protein: CASSSVTSNTEAFF

J gene: TRBJ2-1
D gene: TRBD2
V gene: TRBV18
clone size: -
CDR3 DNA: TGTGCCAGCTCATTCTTTACTAGCGGGAGCGATGAGCAGTTCTTC
CDR3 protein: CASSFFTSGSDEQFF

J gene: TRBJ2-3
D gene: TRBD2
V gene: TRBV6-2/TRBV6-3
clone size: once
CDR3 DNA: TGTGCCAGCAGTCGTACCCGGACTAGCGGGGAGCGCACAGATACGCAGTATTTT
CDR3 protein: CASSRTRTSGERTDTQYF

J gene: TRBJ1-2
D gene: -
V gene: TRBV10-3
clone size: -
CDR3 DNA: TGTGCCATCATGAGGGACAAAGCTAGTTATGGCTACACCTTC
CDR3 protein: CAIMRDKASYGYTF

J gene: TRBJ1-2
D gene: -
V gene: TRBV18
clone size: -
CDR3 DNA: TGTGCCAGCTCACCCAGGGAAGGGGACTATGGCTACACCTTC
CDR3 protein: CASSPREGDYGYTF

J gene: TRBJ1-5
D gene: TRBD1
V gene: TRBV7-3
clone size: -
CDR3 DNA: TGTGCCAGCAGCTTTCGGACAGGGACTTATAGCAATCAGCCCCAGCATTTT
CDR3 protein: CASSFRTGTYSNQPQHF

J gene: TRBJ1-4
D gene: -
V gene: TRBV2
clone size: -
CDR3 DNA: TGTGCCAGCAGATCTAGCGGGACACCAAATGAAAAACTGTTTTTT
CDR3 protein: CASRSSGTPNEKLFF

J gene: TRBJ2-5
D gene: -
V gene: TRBV6-4
clone size: -
CDR3 DNA: TGTGCCAGCAGCAGGGACCAGGGGGAGACCCAGTACTTC
CDR3 protein: CASSRDQGETQYF

J gene: TRBJ1-3
D gene: -
V gene: TRBV7-2
clone size: -
CDR3 DNA: TGTGCCAGCAGCTCCAGGCTAGCTACGAACACCATATATTTT
CDR3 protein: CASSSRLATNTIYF

J gene: TRBJ1-5
D gene: -
V gene: TRBV29-1
clone size: -
CDR3 DNA: TGCAGCGTTGAAGTCACCAGTAATCAGCCCCAGCATTTT
CDR3 protein: CSVEVTSNQPQHF

J gene: TRBJ1-5
D gene: -
V gene: TRBV28
clone size: -
CDR3 DNA: TGTGCCAGCAGCCCGAGCAATCAGCCCCAGCATTTT
CDR3 protein: CASSPSNQPQHF

J gene: TRBJ1-1
D gene: TRBD1
V gene: TRBV16
clone size: -
CDR3 DNA: TGTGCCAGCAGCCTAAGCACAGGGGACACTGAAGCTTTCTTT
CDR3 protein: CASSLSTGDTEAFF

J gene: TRBJ2-7
D gene: -
V gene: TRBV2
clone size: -
CDR3 DNA: TGTGCCAGCAGTTCGGACTCCCGCTCCTACGAGCAGTACTTC
CDR3 protein: CASSSDSRSYEQYF

J gene: TRBJ1-4
D gene: -
V gene: TRBV19
clone size: -
CDR3 DNA: TGTGCCAGTAGTATTTATGCAACTAATGAAAAACTGTTTTTT
CDR3 protein: CASSIYATNEKLFF

J gene: TRBJ2-2
D gene: -
V gene: TRBV6-5
clone size: -
CDR3 DNA: TGTGCCAGCAGTTACAGCGGTAACGGGGAGCTGTTTTTT
CDR3 protein: CASSYSGNGELFF

J gene: TRBJ1-1
D gene: TRBD1
V gene: TRBV29-1
clone size: once
CDR3 DNA: TGCAGGGTCTCGGGACAGGGGAACACTGAAGCTTTCTTT
CDR3 protein: CRVSGQGNTEAFF

J gene: TRBJ2-4
D gene: -
V gene: TRBV10-1
clone size: -
CDR3 DNA: TGCGCCAGTGTAGGGGGTGGAGGCATTCAGTACTTC
CDR3 protein: CASVGGGGIQYF

J gene: TRBJ2-2
D gene: TRBD2
V gene: TRBV10-2
clone size: -
CDR3 DNA: TGCGCCAGCGGGCCGCGGGGGGGCGGGACCGGGGAGCTGTTTTTT
CDR3 protein: CASGPRGGGTGELFF

J gene: TRBJ2-3
D gene: TRBD1
V gene: TRBV7-2
clone size: -
CDR3 DNA: TGTGCCAGCAGCTCGAAGGATGACAGGGGGATTTCAGATACGCAGTATTTT
CDR3 protein: CASSSKDDRGISDTQYF

J gene: TRBJ2-5
D gene: -
V gene: TRBV7-9
clone size: -
CDR3 DNA: TGTGCCAGCAGGGCTTGGGGACAAGGCCAAGAGACCCAGTACTTC
CDR3 protein: CASRAWGQGQETQYF

J gene: TRBJ1-1
D gene: TRBD1
V gene: TRBV11-3
clone size: -
CDR3 DNA: TGTGCCAGCAGCCTCTACCGGGACAGTGAAGCTTTCTTT
CDR3 protein: CASSLYRDSEAFF

J gene: TRBJ2-5
D gene: TRBD1
V gene: TRBV29-1
clone size: -
CDR3 DNA: TGCAGCGTCCGGACAGGCCTAAGGCGTGAGACCCAGTACTTC
CDR3 protein: CSVRTGLRRETQYF

J gene: TRBJ2-7
D gene: -
V gene: TRBV4-2
clone size: -
CDR3 DNA: TGTGCCAGCAGCCAAGTGGGGGGGGCAGGGTCCTACGAGCAGTACTTC
CDR3 protein: CASSQVGGAGSYEQYF

J gene: TRBJ2-3
D gene: TRBD1
V gene: TRBV5-1
clone size: once
CDR3 DNA: TGCGCCAGCAGCGACCAGGGGGCCAGCGGCACAGATACGCAGTATTTT
CDR3 protein: CASSDQGASGTDTQYF

J gene: TRBJ1-4
D gene: TRBD1
V gene: TRBV30
clone size: -
CDR3 DNA: TGTGCCTGGAACCGGGACAGCCCAACTAATGAAAAACTGTTTTTT
CDR3 protein: CAWNRDSPTNEKLFF

J gene: TRBJ2-7
D gene: -
V gene: TRBV9
clone size: once
CDR3 DNA: TGTGCCAGCAGCCCCCGGGCCCAGGGTGGGTCCTACGAGCAGTACTTC
CDR3 protein: CASSPRAQGGSYEQYF

J gene: TRBJ1-3
D gene: -
V gene: TRBV19
clone size: -
CDR3 DNA: TGTGCCAGCCTCAATTCCGGGTCTGGAAACACCATATATTTT
CDR3 protein: CASLNSGSGNTIYF

J gene: TRBJ2-7
D gene: -
V gene: TRBV28
clone size: -
CDR3 DNA: TGTGCCAGCGGGGGGTCAGGGACCACCTACGAGCAGTACTTC
CDR3 protein: CASGGSGTTYEQYF

J gene: TRBJ1-6
D gene: -
V gene: TRBV20-1
clone size: -
CDR3 DNA: TGCAGTGCTAGTCACGGAGTGCCTAGCTCCTATAATTCACCCCTCCACTTT
CDR3 protein: CSASHGVPSSYNSPLHF

J gene: TRBJ2-3
D gene: TRBD2
V gene: TRBV6-5
clone size: -
CDR3 DNA: TGTGCCAGCAGTTACAGGGGACTATACACAGATACGCAGTATTTT
CDR3 protein: CASSYRGLYTDTQYF

J gene: TRBJ1-1
D gene: -
V gene: TRBV2
clone size: -
CDR3 DNA: TGTGCCAGCAGTGAACTCACGGGGAACACTGAAGCTTTCTTT
CDR3 protein: CASSELTGNTEAFF

J gene: TRBJ1-5
D gene: -
V gene: TRBV10-3
clone size: -
CDR3 DNA: TGTGCCATCAGCGAAGGGGTGGGGCCCGGGCAGGGCAATCAGCCCCAGCATTTT
CDR3 protein: CAISEGVGPGQGNQPQHF

J gene: TRBJ2-1
D gene: TRBD2
V gene: TRBV4-3
clone size: many
CDR3 DNA: TGCGCCAGCAGCCAAGATGGTAGCGGGAGATCCAATGAGCAGTTCTTC
CDR3 protein: CASSQDGSGRSNEQFF

J gene: TRBJ1-2
D gene: -
V gene: TRBV6-2/TRBV6-3
clone size: -
CDR3 DNA: TGTGCCAGCAGTTACGGGGGGGCGCGAGGCTACACCTTC
CDR3 protein: CASSYGGARGYTF

J gene: TRBJ1-1
D gene: -
V gene: TRBV15
clone size: -
CDR3 DNA: TGTGCCACCAGCGGTCAGATGAACACTGAAGCTTTCTTT
CDR3 protein: CATSGQMNTEAFF